The next 5 T cell receptor beta chains were all read from a single sample in a study of tumor-infiltrating lymphocytes in primary liver carcinoma. Synthesis of TCR beta cDNA was carried out from 450 to 650 ng total RNA with a constant-region primer. Construction of TCR beta libraries relied on three successive nested multiplex PCR rounds employing slightly modified ARM-PCR. TRBV1-TRBV30 forward primers paired with a C-beta reverse primer were used in the first two PCR rounds, which ran about 11 cycles each. TCRdb called the multiplex PCR reads again in MiXCR, with one record for every CDR3 protein. The sample contains over 45,000 distinct CDR3 sequences, less than 85% of which appear only once. Extraction of RNA together with DNA used roughly 19-31 mg of unsorted bulk tissue. The sequencing sample was made of liver tumor tissue from sampling region 5. Subset defined: tumor region T5, tumor centre. These receptors were obtained from a man aged 35 to 55 with primary liver carcinoma and hepatitis B virus infection.

For this clonotype: At one end, the junction sequence differs from germline, possibly due to a read error. This chain links TRBV29-1 with TRBJ2-1; 11 positions agree with TRBD1. This CDR3 contains 13 residues. Germline V gene sequence: CDR1 SQVTM, CDR2 ANQGSEA. CDR3 in amino acids: CSGLGQGVDERFF. As DNA, the CDR3 is TGCAGCGGTCTGGGACAGGGGGTGGATGAGCGGTTCTTC.

With regard to this clonotype: At one boundary the junction diverges from the germline segment, which might be a read error. This chain connects TRBV11-2 to TRBJ2-2; 9 bases line up with TRBD2. The CDR3 consists of 16 residues. Germline V gene sequence: CDR1 SGHAT, CDR2 FQNNGV. The CDR3 loop is CAISLLALAGTRELFF. CDR3 DNA sequence: TGTGCCATCAGCTTATTGGCGCTAGCGGGAACCAGGGAGCTGTTTTTT.

Concerning this clonotype itself: At one of its ends the junction is not consistent with the germline gene, which may arise from a read error. The chain has TRBV6-5 and TRBJ2-7, with D possibly being TRBD1 (6 bases). The germline CDR1 and CDR2 sequences are MNHEY and SVGAGI. CDR3 length equals 14 residues. CDR3 loop: CVSSYSVQGGEQSF. CDR3 nucleotide sequence: TGTGTCAGCAGTTACTCCGTACAGGGTGGAGAGCAGTCCTTC.

With respect to this clonotype: This is likely a read error, given that the CDR3 carries no conserved phenylalanine or tryptophan at its end. The CDR3 spells CASSPRLAGDNEQFL. The CDR3 DNA is TGTGCCAGCAGCCCTCGACTAGCGGGGGACAATGAGCAGTTCCTC. This chain uses TRBV7-9 with TRBJ2-1; 12 bases are a match to TRBD2. CDR1 and CDR2 from the germline V gene are SEHNR and FQNEAQ (reference sequence). The CDR3 contains 15 residues. With 5 bases clipped from V and 5 bases from J, the junction kept 4 bases outside the gene matches.

The V gene is TRBV19, the J gene TRBJ2-5; TRBD2 matches 9 bases. Trimming at V came to 4 bases and at J to 4 bases, leaving 22 bases not matched to a gene. The CDR3 contains 20 residues. Looked up from germline, CDR1 is LNHDA and CDR2 is SQIVND (reference sequence). CDR3 sequence: CASSKRGFGLAGVLGETQYF. The DNA for the CDR3 is TGTGCCAGTAGTAAGAGAGGGTTTGGATTAGCGGGAGTTTTGGGAGAGACCCAGTACTTC.